The count of the clone carrying this T cell receptor beta chain is one. This specimen belongs to a study of control samples from healthy donors and cancer patients. Deletions cut 5 bases from V and 2 bases from J, with 9 bases between. Germline-derived CDR1 and CDR2 are KGHSH and LQKENI. This CDR3 is 13 amino acids long. Repertoires were generated with immunoSEQ multiplex PCR, while TCRdb's copy carries only in-frame clones and drops some. The sample shows around 55,000 clones, 95% to 97% of them seen only once. The specimen sequenced was blood. The TCR was taken from a woman between 18 and 29 years old in good health. V and J are TRBV18 and TRBJ1-1; D gene uncertain. CDR3 DNA sequence: TGTGCCAGCTCAAATTTTTCAAACACTGAAGCTTTCTTT. Its translation is CASSNFSNTEAFF. The complete variable domain, with remaining parts taken from reference TRBV18 and TRBJ1-1, reads NAGVMQNPRHLVRRRGQEARLRCSPMKGHSHVYWYRQLPEEGLKFMVYLQKENIIDESGMPKERFSAEFPKEGPSILRIQQVVRGDSAAYFCASSNFSNTEAFFGQGTRLTVV.